The present entry profiles one TCR beta chain with its context. What it binds is not known. The CDR3 spans 13 residues. V lost 3 bases to trimming and J lost 13 bases, with 18 bases between them. The germline V gene has CDR1 MNHNS and CDR2 SASEGT. This sample stems from a study of cytomegalovirus exposure and HLA in healthy donors. Study-wide results and limits: An analysis was carried out at a later point. It showed that HLA-associated TCR beta chains were more clonally expanded than equally common non-associated chains. Later analysis demonstrated an association between a missense DCLRE1C variant and TCR beta V- and J-gene trimming.

A multiplex PCR was run with 60 Vbeta primers and 13 Jbeta primers. Produced via immunoSEQ multiplex PCR; TCRdb's table is partial and in-frame only. The data contain 90,000 to 140,000 clones, around 15% of them seen just once; the ten biggest clones take up about 0.79%. The specimen was PBMCs. The receptor comes from a female donor in good health and CMV-seronegative. The chain is built from TRBV6-1 and TRBJ2-5; tentative D call: TRBD1 (5 bases). For the CDR3, the DNA is TGTGCCAGCAGTGATGAGATGCGCAGAACAGGGTACTTC. It is translated as CASSDEMRRTGYF.